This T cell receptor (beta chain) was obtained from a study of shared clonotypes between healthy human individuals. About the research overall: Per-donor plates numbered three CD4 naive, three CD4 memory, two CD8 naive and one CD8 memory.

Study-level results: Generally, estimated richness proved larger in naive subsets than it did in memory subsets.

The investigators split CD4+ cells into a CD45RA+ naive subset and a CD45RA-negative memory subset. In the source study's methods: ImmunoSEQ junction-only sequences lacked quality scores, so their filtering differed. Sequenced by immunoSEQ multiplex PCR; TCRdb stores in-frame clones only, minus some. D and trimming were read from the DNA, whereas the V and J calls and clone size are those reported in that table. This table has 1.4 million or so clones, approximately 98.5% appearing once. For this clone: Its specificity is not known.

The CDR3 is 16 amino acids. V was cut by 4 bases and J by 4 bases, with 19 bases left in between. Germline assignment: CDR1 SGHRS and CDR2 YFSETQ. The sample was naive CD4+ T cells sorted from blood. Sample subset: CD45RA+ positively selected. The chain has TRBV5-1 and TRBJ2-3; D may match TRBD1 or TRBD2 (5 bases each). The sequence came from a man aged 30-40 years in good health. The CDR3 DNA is TGCGCCAGCAGCCCATCCGGGACCCAATTCTCAGATACGCAGTATTTT. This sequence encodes CASSPSGTQFSDTQYF. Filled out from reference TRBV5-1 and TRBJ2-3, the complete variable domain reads KAGVTQTPRYLIKTRGQQVTLSCSPISGHRSVSWYQQTPGQGLQFLFEYFSETQRNKGNFPGRFSGRQFSNSRSEMNVSTLELGDSALYLCASSPSGTQFSDTQYFGPGTRLTVL.